These T cell receptor beta chains were read from a single sample in a study of long-term antiretroviral therapy in people with HIV. Using immunoSEQ multiplex PCR, the repertoire was profiled, and TCRdb retains in-frame clones only, with some absent. This table holds 20,000 to 30,000 clones, around four fifths found once. Sequences were derived from unsorted PBMCs, sampled 0.4 years after starting antiretroviral therapy. The source is a man aged 50-59 years with HIV. The CDR3 runs from the conserved cysteine through the conserved F or W. Each record gives: V gene, J gene, CDR3 protein.

v_gene: TRBV6-1
j_gene: TRBJ1-5
CDR3aa: CASRVGQGFNQPQHF

v_gene: TRBV29-1
j_gene: TRBJ1-1
CDR3aa: CSVEGREGTEAFF

v_gene: TRBV5-1
j_gene: TRBJ2-5
CDR3aa: CASSLLETQYF

v_gene: TRBV7-2
j_gene: TRBJ1-4
CDR3aa: CASSPHSQGASEKLFF

v_gene: TRBV4-3
j_gene: TRBJ2-5
CDR3aa: CASSLGTLERETQYF

v_gene: TRBV19
j_gene: TRBJ2-7
CDR3aa: CASTGPGTSREQYF

v_gene: TRBV4-1
j_gene: TRBJ2-7
CDR3aa: CASSQETTSYEQYF

v_gene: TRBV12-2
j_gene: TRBJ1-2
CDR3aa: CASPRSDVF

v_gene: TRBV28
j_gene: TRBJ1-1
CDR3aa: CASSFLQGVNTEAFF

v_gene: TRBV29-1
j_gene: TRBJ2-7
CDR3aa: CSVEDLGQGSHEQYF

v_gene: TRBV27
j_gene: TRBJ1-2
CDR3aa: CASSSQGPYGYTF

v_gene: TRBV11-2
j_gene: TRBJ2-7
CDR3aa: CASSTWTGTHF

v_gene: TRBV7-9
j_gene: TRBJ1-2
CDR3aa: CASSGQTYGYTF

v_gene: TRBV5-6
j_gene: TRBJ2-7
CDR3aa: CASSFLVGQNRYEQYF

v_gene: TRBV5-1
j_gene: TRBJ2-7
CDR3aa: CASSLTTSGAYEQYF

v_gene: TRBV28
j_gene: TRBJ1-4
CDR3aa: CASSNRVSNEKLFF

v_gene: TRBV10-2
j_gene: TRBJ1-1
CDR3aa: CASSVLDYTEAFF

v_gene: TRBV6-6
j_gene: TRBJ1-3
CDR3aa: CASSYKTGETNTIYF

v_gene: TRBV18
j_gene: TRBJ2-3
CDR3aa: CASSTLSTAVTDTQYF

v_gene: TRBV19
j_gene: TRBJ2-3
CDR3aa: CASSIRVGSTDTQYF

v_gene: TRBV7-2
j_gene: TRBJ1-2
CDR3aa: CASSWDLEIIYGYTF

v_gene: TRBV7-9
j_gene: TRBJ1-3
CDR3aa: CASSLAFIRDRSGNTIYF

v_gene: TRBV27
j_gene: TRBJ2-7
CDR3aa: CASSTFDRSYEQYF

v_gene: TRBV5-3
j_gene: TRBJ2-6
CDR3aa: CARSLPRAGAFSGANVLTF

v_gene: TRBV4-3
j_gene: TRBJ2-3
CDR3aa: CASSQFYRDTQYF

v_gene: TRBV27
j_gene: TRBJ1-2
CDR3aa: CASRPLDSNYGYTF

v_gene: TRBV5-1
j_gene: TRBJ1-3
CDR3aa: CASSLVDVGPGNTIYF

v_gene: TRBV10-2
j_gene: TRBJ1-2
CDR3aa: CASSAPSTGNYGYTF

v_gene: TRBV15
j_gene: TRBJ1-1
CDR3aa: CATSRVLGRMNTEAFF

v_gene: TRBV11-2
j_gene: TRBJ2-3
CDR3aa: CASSSLQKDTQYF

v_gene: TRBV5-3
j_gene: TRBJ2-5
CDR3aa: CARSLGGGDSEQETQYF

v_gene: TRBV27
j_gene: TRBJ2-5
CDR3aa: CASSWQGAETQYF

v_gene: TRBV19
j_gene: TRBJ1-2
CDR3aa: CASSTYPGTGRADGYTF

v_gene: TRBV4-1
j_gene: TRBJ2-7
CDR3aa: CASSQVGTGPYEQYF

v_gene: TRBV4-1
j_gene: TRBJ1-2
CDR3aa: CASSRTDSYGYTF

v_gene: TRBV28
j_gene: TRBJ1-1
CDR3aa: CASRPLFRVNTEAFF

v_gene: TRBV6-5
j_gene: TRBJ1-2
CDR3aa: CASSYARTGGSYGYTF

v_gene: TRBV29-1
j_gene: TRBJ2-1
CDR3aa: CSVDTGRGNEQFF

v_gene: TRBV6-4
j_gene: TRBJ1-2
CDR3aa: CASSDMAHTSYGYTF

v_gene: TRBV7-2
j_gene: TRBJ2-7
CDR3aa: CASSLGGTTTSYEQYF

v_gene: TRBV29-1
j_gene: TRBJ1-1
CDR3aa: CSVRQNNEAFF

v_gene: TRBV5-1
j_gene: TRBJ2-1
CDR3aa: CASSNPSGAYNEQFF

v_gene: TRBV5-1
j_gene: TRBJ1-5
CDR3aa: CASSLEGPPSNQPQHF